This is a list of T cell receptor beta chains from one sample in a study of T cell changes during pregnancy in multiple sclerosis. Profiling relied on immunoSEQ multiplex PCR, and the TCRdb table lists in-frame clones only, not all of them. Among fewer than 140,000 clones, 85% to 95% were seen once, and the ten largest hold 1.5% to 2%. The source was peripheral blood, collected after pregnancy. These receptors were taken from a female donor with multiple sclerosis, enrolled in a pregnancy study. Both conserved end residues are part of each CDR3. Each record gives: CDR3 DNA, CDR3 protein, J gene, V gene, D gene, clone size. The D gene is left open where the match is weak. A clone size is listed for some rows: how often the clone was seen (once, few, many), or a class if it is expanded.

CDR3 DNA: TGTGCCTGGGACCAGGGGGCGGGTGGCTACACCTTC
CDR3 protein: CAWDQGAGGYTF
J gene: TRBJ1-2
V gene: TRBV30
D gene: TRBD1
clone size: once

CDR3 DNA: TGCAGCGCCCGGGGGGCCTCTGGAAACACCATATATTTT
CDR3 protein: CSARGASGNTIYF
J gene: TRBJ1-3
V gene: TRBV29-1
D gene: NA
clone size: NA

CDR3 DNA: TGTGCCAGCAGTGCCAGGGGTCCTCTGAACACTGAAGCTTTCTTT
CDR3 protein: CASSARGPLNTEAFF
J gene: TRBJ1-1
V gene: TRBV2
D gene: NA
clone size: NA

CDR3 DNA: TGTGCCAGCAGCTCCAACAGGGAGTCCCAGAATTCACCCCTCCACTTT
CDR3 protein: CASSSNRESQNSPLHF
J gene: TRBJ1-6
V gene: TRBV7-9
D gene: NA
clone size: NA

CDR3 DNA: TGTGCCAGTACCTCCAGAGACAGGGGGTATACTGAAGCTTTCTTT
CDR3 protein: CASTSRDRGYTEAFF
J gene: TRBJ1-1
V gene: TRBV19
D gene: TRBD1
clone size: NA

CDR3 DNA: TGTGCCAGCAGTGCACATACTAGCGGGGGCACAGATACGCAGTATTTT
CDR3 protein: CASSAHTSGGTDTQYF
J gene: TRBJ2-3
V gene: TRBV6-1
D gene: TRBD2
clone size: NA

CDR3 DNA: TGTGCCTGGAGCATAAAGGGGACTAACACAGATACGCAGTATTTT
CDR3 protein: CAWSIKGTNTDTQYF
J gene: TRBJ2-3
V gene: TRBV30
D gene: TRBD2
clone size: NA

CDR3 DNA: TGTGCCAGCACGAGGGACAGGGAGTACGAGCAGTACTTC
CDR3 protein: CASTRDREYEQYF
J gene: TRBJ2-7
V gene: TRBV6-6
D gene: TRBD1
clone size: NA

CDR3 DNA: TGTGCCAGCAGTGAAGGCGGCAAAAGCAATCAGCCCCAGCATTTT
CDR3 protein: CASSEGGKSNQPQHF
J gene: TRBJ1-5
V gene: TRBV6-1
D gene: NA
clone size: once

CDR3 DNA: TGTGCCAGCAGCCTCAGGTCCAGCGGGAGTACTTTTAACTATGGCTACACCTTC
CDR3 protein: CASSLRSSGSTFNYGYTF
J gene: TRBJ1-2
V gene: TRBV5-6
D gene: NA
clone size: NA

CDR3 DNA: TGTGCCAGCAGCCGAGACAGGGGTTACGAGCAGTACTTC
CDR3 protein: CASSRDRGYEQYF
J gene: TRBJ2-7
V gene: TRBV27
D gene: TRBD1
clone size: NA

CDR3 DNA: TGTGCCATCAGTGAGATAGGAAACACCATATATTTT
CDR3 protein: CAISEIGNTIYF
J gene: TRBJ1-3
V gene: TRBV10-3
D gene: NA
clone size: NA

CDR3 DNA: TGTGCCAGCAGTTCTCAGGGGGCAGGGGGTCAGCCCCAGCATTTT
CDR3 protein: CASSSQGAGGQPQHF
J gene: TRBJ1-5
V gene: TRBV27
D gene: TRBD1
clone size: NA

CDR3 DNA: TGCGCCAGCAGCTTGGACGGGGGGGCGTTCACCGGGGAGCTGTTTTTT
CDR3 protein: CASSLDGGAFTGELFF
J gene: TRBJ2-2
V gene: TRBV5-1
D gene: TRBD2
clone size: NA

CDR3 DNA: TGCAGTGCTGATTTAGCGGAAGAGCAGTACTTC
CDR3 protein: CSADLAEEQYF
J gene: TRBJ2-7
V gene: TRBV20-1
D gene: NA
clone size: NA

CDR3 DNA: TGTGCCAGCAGTTTGGGACTAGCGGGGTTGGGGGATACGCAGTATTTT
CDR3 protein: CASSLGLAGLGDTQYF
J gene: TRBJ2-3
V gene: TRBV27
D gene: TRBD2
clone size: NA

CDR3 DNA: TGTGCCAGCAGCTCGGACAGAAGCTATGGCTACACCTTC
CDR3 protein: CASSSDRSYGYTF
J gene: TRBJ1-2
V gene: TRBV7-8
D gene: NA
clone size: NA

CDR3 DNA: TGTGCCACCAGCCCTGCCGGGACAGGACCCCTGGAGCAGTACTTC
CDR3 protein: CATSPAGTGPLEQYF
J gene: TRBJ2-7
V gene: TRBV15
D gene: TRBD1
clone size: NA

CDR3 DNA: TGTGCCAGCAGTTTATTGGGCTTCCAAGAGACCCAGTACTTC
CDR3 protein: CASSLLGFQETQYF
J gene: TRBJ2-5
V gene: TRBV27
D gene: NA
clone size: NA

CDR3 DNA: TGTGCCAGCACCACATTACAGGGGGCGACCGGGGAGCTGTTTTTT
CDR3 protein: CASTTLQGATGELFF
J gene: TRBJ2-2
V gene: TRBV5-5
D gene: TRBD1
clone size: NA

CDR3 DNA: TGCGCCAGCAGCTCTCGACAGGGGGACGAGCAGTACTTC
CDR3 protein: CASSSRQGDEQYF
J gene: TRBJ2-7
V gene: TRBV5-1
D gene: TRBD1
clone size: NA

CDR3 DNA: TGTGCCAGCAGCCTGGGCGGTCGTGGGAGCACTGAAGCTTTCTTT
CDR3 protein: CASSLGGRGSTEAFF
J gene: TRBJ1-1
V gene: TRBV5-4
D gene: NA
clone size: few

CDR3 DNA: TGTGCCAGCAGTGATATAGGCAGGGTGAACACTGAAGCTTTCTTT
CDR3 protein: CASSDIGRVNTEAFF
J gene: TRBJ1-1
V gene: TRBV6-1
D gene: NA
clone size: NA

CDR3 DNA: TGTGCCTGGATAGCAGACCAAGAGACCCAGTACTTC
CDR3 protein: CAWIADQETQYF
J gene: TRBJ2-5
V gene: TRBV30
D gene: NA
clone size: once

CDR3 DNA: TGTGCCAGCAGCCAAGTCCTAGCTTCCAACGAGCAGTACTTC
CDR3 protein: CASSQVLASNEQYF
J gene: TRBJ2-7
V gene: TRBV14
D gene: NA
clone size: NA

CDR3 DNA: TGCAGCGTTGGAAATGGAGGGGCGGGTCAGCCCCAGCATTTT
CDR3 protein: CSVGNGGAGQPQHF
J gene: TRBJ1-5
V gene: TRBV29-1
D gene: NA
clone size: NA

CDR3 DNA: TGTGCCAGCACCAAGGGACAGGTGAACACTGAAGCTTTCTTT
CDR3 protein: CASTKGQVNTEAFF
J gene: TRBJ1-1
V gene: TRBV28
D gene: TRBD1
clone size: NA

CDR3 DNA: TGCAGCGCCAAGACAGGGGTGAGCGAAAAACTGTTTTTT
CDR3 protein: CSAKTGVSEKLFF
J gene: TRBJ1-4
V gene: TRBV29-1
D gene: TRBD1
clone size: NA

CDR3 DNA: TGCGCCAGCAGCCACACAAGAACCTACGAGCAGTACTTC
CDR3 protein: CASSHTRTYEQYF
J gene: TRBJ2-7
V gene: TRBV5-1
D gene: NA
clone size: NA

CDR3 DNA: TGTGCCAGCAGTGAAGCTAGAGGCTACGAGCGGCAGTACTTC
CDR3 protein: CASSEARGYERQYF
J gene: TRBJ2-7
V gene: TRBV6-1
D gene: NA
clone size: NA

CDR3 DNA: TGTGCCAGCAGTCCCCCAGGGGGTAGCGAGCAGTACTTC
CDR3 protein: CASSPPGGSEQYF
J gene: TRBJ2-7
V gene: TRBV28
D gene: TRBD1
clone size: NA

CDR3 DNA: TGTGCCAGCAGTACTGATCCGGGGCCCCAGCATTTT
CDR3 protein: CASSTDPGPQHF
J gene: TRBJ1-5
V gene: TRBV7-9
D gene: NA
clone size: NA

CDR3 DNA: TGTGCCAGCAGTGAGGGGGCCCAAGTCAATCAGCCCCAGCATTTT
CDR3 protein: CASSEGAQVNQPQHF
J gene: TRBJ1-5
V gene: TRBV28
D gene: TRBD1
clone size: NA

CDR3 DNA: TGTGCCAGCAGTGAATACGTCCGGGGGGGGCCTCTGAACACTGAAGCTTTCTTT
CDR3 protein: CASSEYVRGGPLNTEAFF
J gene: TRBJ1-1
V gene: TRBV6-1
D gene: NA
clone size: once

CDR3 DNA: TGTGCCAGCAGCTTATCCGGTGGTCAACAGCCCCAGCATTTT
CDR3 protein: CASSLSGGQQPQHF
J gene: TRBJ1-5
V gene: TRBV7-2
D gene: NA
clone size: NA

CDR3 DNA: TGTGCCAGTAGACAGGGAACGGGGCAGCCCCAGCATTTT
CDR3 protein: CASRQGTGQPQHF
J gene: TRBJ1-5
V gene: TRBV19
D gene: NA
clone size: NA

CDR3 DNA: TGTGCCAGTAGTGTCCGACAGGGAGTCAACGAAAAACTGTTTTTT
CDR3 protein: CASSVRQGVNEKLFF
J gene: TRBJ1-4
V gene: TRBV19
D gene: TRBD1
clone size: NA

CDR3 DNA: TGTGCCAGCAAAGGGACAGGCCATCAAGAGACCCAGTACTTC
CDR3 protein: CASKGTGHQETQYF
J gene: TRBJ2-5
V gene: TRBV2
D gene: TRBD1
clone size: NA

CDR3 DNA: TGCGCCAGCAGCTTGGCTCGGACTAGCGGGAGGGCCCTCGACAATGAGCAGTTCTTC
CDR3 protein: CASSLARTSGRALDNEQFF
J gene: TRBJ2-1
V gene: TRBV5-1
D gene: TRBD2
clone size: NA

CDR3 DNA: TGCGCCAGCAGCTTTGATCGGGACAGGGATACAGATACGCAGTATTTT
CDR3 protein: CASSFDRDRDTDTQYF
J gene: TRBJ2-3
V gene: TRBV5-1
D gene: TRBD1
clone size: NA

CDR3 DNA: TGTGCCATCAGTGATTCGCTAGCGGGGCGAGGGGAGACCCAGTACTTC
CDR3 protein: CAISDSLAGRGETQYF
J gene: TRBJ2-5
V gene: TRBV10-3
D gene: TRBD2
clone size: once

CDR3 DNA: TGTGCCAGCAGCTTGGAGCGGCCCGCCGGGGAGCTGTTTTTT
CDR3 protein: CASSLERPAGELFF
J gene: TRBJ2-2
V gene: TRBV5-4
D gene: NA
clone size: NA